The clone carrying this T cell receptor beta chain has a handful of counts. TCR beta CDR3 sequences were amplified from RNA transcripts. First-round RT-PCR of the TCR CDR3 relied on the HTBI primer set. A single record per CDR3 protein comes from TCRdb applying MiXCR to the multiplex PCR reads. Among approximately 690,000 distinct CDR3 sequences, less than 25% were seen once, and the ten largest hold approximately 30%. These data come from a study of T cells in Graves' hyperthyroidism and ophthalmopathy. V dropped 6 bases and J dropped 2; count of bases not matched to a gene: 2. The CDR3 loop spans 13 amino acids. Germline V CDR1 and CDR2: ENHRY, SYGVKD. Clinicians diagnosed patients from clinical symptoms, serum thyroxine and TRAb, thyroid ultrasound and orbital computed tomography.

This chain links TRBV10-3 with TRBJ2-7; 9 nucleotides align to TRBD1. Sequenced sample: blood. The TCR originated in a man younger than 40 with Graves' ophthalmopathy. The CDR3 DNA reads as TGTGCCATCAGGACAGGGGGGACCTACGAGCAGTACTTC. Translated: CAIRTGGTYEQYF.